The clone carrying this T cell receptor beta chain has just a few counts. Its target is not known. Germline loops: CDR1 SEHNR, CDR2 FQNEAQ (reference sequence). Trimming left V 1 base short and J 2 bases short, with 9 bases between. The CDR3 totals 15 residues. These data come from a study of long-term antiretroviral therapy in people with HIV. Survey-level resolution applied to immunoSEQ assay v3.0. Sequencing aimed at roughly 40,000-55,000 T-cell genomes per sample. Sequencing used immunoSEQ multiplex PCR; TCRdb keeps in-frame clones, though not all of them. Among tens of thousands of clones, about 80% were seen once, and the ten largest hold about 5.3%. Study-wide points: Diversity increased after ART yet remained lower than in transplant donor controls. Investigators report no available data on ART adherence, viral resistance or therapy changes.

The TCR comes from a man younger than 40 with HIV. Material: unsorted PBMCs, obtained 0.7 years before starting antiretroviral therapy. The chain uses TRBV7-9 and TRBJ1-5; the D is unclear. This CDR3 reads CASSLGIRGNQPQHF. CDR3 sequence (DNA): TGTGCCAGCAGCTTAGGGATTCGTGGCAATCAGCCCCAGCATTTT.